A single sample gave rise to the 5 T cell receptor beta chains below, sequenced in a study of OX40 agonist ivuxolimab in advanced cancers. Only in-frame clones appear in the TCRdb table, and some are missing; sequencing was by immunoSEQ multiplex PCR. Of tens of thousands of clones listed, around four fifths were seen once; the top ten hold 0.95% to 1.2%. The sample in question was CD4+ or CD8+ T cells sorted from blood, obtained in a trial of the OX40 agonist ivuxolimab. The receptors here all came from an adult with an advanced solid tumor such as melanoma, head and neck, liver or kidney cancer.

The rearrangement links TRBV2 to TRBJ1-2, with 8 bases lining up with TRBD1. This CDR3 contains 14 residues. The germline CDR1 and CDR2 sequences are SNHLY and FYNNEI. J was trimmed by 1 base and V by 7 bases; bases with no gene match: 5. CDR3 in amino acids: CASIPTGVNYGYTF. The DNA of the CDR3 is TGTGCCAGCATCCCGACAGGGGTTAACTATGGCTACACCTTC.

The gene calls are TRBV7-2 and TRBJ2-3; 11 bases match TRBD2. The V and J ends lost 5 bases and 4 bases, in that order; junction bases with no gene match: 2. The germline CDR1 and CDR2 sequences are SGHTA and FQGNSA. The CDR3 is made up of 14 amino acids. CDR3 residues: CASSPSGGPDTQYF. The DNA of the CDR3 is TGTGCCAGCAGCCCTAGCGGGGGGCCAGATACGCAGTATTTT.

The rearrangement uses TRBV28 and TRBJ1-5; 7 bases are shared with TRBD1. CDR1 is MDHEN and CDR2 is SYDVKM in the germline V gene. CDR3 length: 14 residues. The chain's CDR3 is CATAGTVSDQPQHF. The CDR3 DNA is TGTGCTACCGCCGGGACAGTAAGTGATCAGCCCCAGCATTTT.

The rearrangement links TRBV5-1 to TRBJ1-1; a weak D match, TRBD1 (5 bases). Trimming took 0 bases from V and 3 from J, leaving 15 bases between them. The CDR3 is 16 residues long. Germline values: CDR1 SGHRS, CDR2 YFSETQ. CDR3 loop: CASSLDGTAGYTEAFF. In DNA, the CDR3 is TGCGCCAGCAGCTTGGATGGGACCGCGGGGTACACTGAAGCTTTCTTT.

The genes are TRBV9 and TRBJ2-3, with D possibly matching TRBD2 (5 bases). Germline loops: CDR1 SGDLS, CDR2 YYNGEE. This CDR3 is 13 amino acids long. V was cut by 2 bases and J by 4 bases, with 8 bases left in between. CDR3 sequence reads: CASSVDFPDTQYF. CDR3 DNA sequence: TGTGCCAGCAGCGTGGACTTCCCAGATACGCAGTATTTT.